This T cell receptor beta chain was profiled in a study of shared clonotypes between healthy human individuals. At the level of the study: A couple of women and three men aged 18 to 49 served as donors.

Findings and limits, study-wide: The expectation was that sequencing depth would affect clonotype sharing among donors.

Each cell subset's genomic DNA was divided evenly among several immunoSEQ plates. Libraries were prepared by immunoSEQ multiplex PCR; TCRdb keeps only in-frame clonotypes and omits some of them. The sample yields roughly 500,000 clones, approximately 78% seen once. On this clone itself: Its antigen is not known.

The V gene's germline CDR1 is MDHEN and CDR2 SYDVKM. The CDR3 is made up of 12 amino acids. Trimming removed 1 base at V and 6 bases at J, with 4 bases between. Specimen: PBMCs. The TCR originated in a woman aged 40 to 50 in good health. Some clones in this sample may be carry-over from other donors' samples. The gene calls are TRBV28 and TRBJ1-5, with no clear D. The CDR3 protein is CASSLFGQPQHF. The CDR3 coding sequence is TGTGCCAGCAGTTTATTTGGTCAGCCCCAGCATTTT. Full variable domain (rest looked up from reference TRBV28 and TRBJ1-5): DVKVTQSSRYLVKRTGEKVFLECVQDMDHENMFWYRQDPGLGLRLIYFSYDVKMKEKGDIPEGYSVSREKKERFSLILESASTNQTSMYLCASSLFGQPQHFGDGTRLSIL.